The clone carrying this T cell receptor (beta chain) was seen once. The PCR contained 60 Vbeta and 13 Jbeta primers. Measured with immunoSEQ multiplex PCR; TCRdb has only the in-frame clones, and not every one. The table has approximately 220,000 clones, around 85% seen once; the top ten hold 0.2% to 0.25%. From germline, CDR1 is MNHEY and CDR2 SVGAGI. The V segment lost 5 bases and the J segment 2 bases; nucleotides outside the gene matches: 4. CDR3 size: 14 residues. The sample comes from a study of cytomegalovirus exposure and HLA in healthy donors. The sample comprised PBMCs. V gene TRBV6-5 combines with J gene TRBJ2-3, with TRBD2 matching over 7 bases. The sequence was collected from a girl aged 2 to 10 in good health and CMV-seronegative. The CDR3 sequence is CASSRGVNTDTQYF. The CDR3 DNA follows: TGTGCCAGCAGTCGGGGGGTGAACACAGATACGCAGTATTTT.